These T cell receptor beta chains were read from a single sample in a study of cytomegalovirus exposure and HLA in healthy donors. Profiled with immunoSEQ multiplex PCR; TCRdb holds only in-frame clones, not every one. The repertoire has 180,000 or so clones, roughly 87% of them found once; the top ten carry 1.5%. The material sequenced was PBMCs. The receptor set was obtained from a middle-aged man in good health and CMV-seronegative. The CDR3 runs from the conserved cysteine through the conserved F or W. The D gene is left open where the match is weak. Clone size appears in some rows only: once, few, many, or a class for an expanded clone.

J: TRBJ1-2
V: TRBV29-1
size: .
D: .
DNA: TGCAGCGTTGAAAAGGGGGAAGGAGGCTACACCTTC
CDR3: CSVEKGEGGYTF

J: TRBJ1-5
V: TRBV7-8
size: .
D: TRBD1
DNA: TGTGCCAGCAGCTTAGGTTCAGGGACAGGGTTAGCCAATCAGCCCCAGCATTTT
CDR3: CASSLGSGTGLANQPQHF

J: TRBJ2-1
V: TRBV5-1
size: .
D: TRBD1
DNA: TGCGCCAGCAGCACCGGGACAGGGCTGGGGAATCGGGGCAATGAGCAGTTCTTC
CDR3: CASSTGTGLGNRGNEQFF

J: TRBJ2-3
V: TRBV7-3
size: once
D: .
DNA: TGTGCCAGCAGCTTAATGGTGGTCCGGGCAGGGACAGATACGCAGTATTTT
CDR3: CASSLMVVRAGTDTQYF

J: TRBJ1-3
V: TRBV6-5
size: .
D: .
DNA: TGTGCCAGCAGTTATGAGGGCTCTGGAAACACCATATATTTT
CDR3: CASSYEGSGNTIYF

J: TRBJ1-5
V: TRBV7-2
size: .
D: .
DNA: TGTGCCAGCAGCTTAGAGGGCGGGGGTCAGCCCCAGCATTTT
CDR3: CASSLEGGGQPQHF

J: TRBJ2-7
V: TRBV11-2
size: .
D: .
DNA: TGTGCCAGCAGCTCTCTGTCCCTGCAGGGCCGCGAGCAGTACTTC
CDR3: CASSSLSLQGREQYF

J: TRBJ2-2
V: TRBV2
size: .
D: TRBD2
DNA: TGTGCCAGCAGTGGACCTCTAGCGGGAGTTAGGTCCGGGGAGCTGTTTTTT
CDR3: CASSGPLAGVRSGELFF

J: TRBJ2-5
V: TRBV5-4
size: .
D: TRBD2
DNA: TGTGCCAGCAGCTTGAGGACTAGCGGTGCAGAGACCCAGTACTTC
CDR3: CASSLRTSGAETQYF

J: TRBJ2-5
V: TRBV11-2
size: .
D: .
DNA: TGTGCCAGCAGCTTACTAGGGGCGATGGGTTTTGGGACCCAGTACTTC
CDR3: CASSLLGAMGFGTQYF

J: TRBJ1-1
V: TRBV27
size: .
D: .
DNA: TGTGCCAGCAGCCATAACACTGAAGCTTTCTTT
CDR3: CASSHNTEAFF

J: TRBJ2-2
V: TRBV7-3
size: .
D: .
DNA: TGTGCCAGCAGCTTTACTCGAACCGGGGAGCTGTTTTTT
CDR3: CASSFTRTGELFF

J: TRBJ2-3
V: TRBV30
size: .
D: .
DNA: TGTGCCTGGAGGAGGAGCACAGATACGCAGTATTTT
CDR3: CAWRRSTDTQYF

J: TRBJ1-1
V: TRBV5-5
size: few
D: .
DNA: TGTGCCAGCAGCTTGGCCAGGGATGCTTTCTTT
CDR3: CASSLARDAFF

J: TRBJ2-1
V: TRBV14
size: .
D: TRBD2
DNA: TGTGCCAGCAGCCAAGAAGCGGGAGGTAACAATGAGCAGTTCTTC
CDR3: CASSQEAGGNNEQFF

J: TRBJ2-5
V: TRBV7-7
size: once
D: TRBD2
DNA: TGTGCTAGCAGCTTACTAGCGGGTTACCAAGAGACCCAGTACTTC
CDR3: CASSLLAGYQETQYF

J: TRBJ2-3
V: TRBV4-1
size: .
D: .
DNA: TGCGCCAGCAGCCGAGGACAGCCGGATACAGATACGCAGTATTTT
CDR3: CASSRGQPDTDTQYF

J: TRBJ2-1
V: TRBV5-1
size: .
D: TRBD1
DNA: TGCGCCAGCAGCCTGGGACAGGGGGCGATTTTACGTAATGAGCAGTTCTTC
CDR3: CASSLGQGAILRNEQFF

J: TRBJ2-3
V: TRBV7-9
size: .
D: .
DNA: TGTGCCAGCAGCTCCCGCGCCGATACGCAGTATTTT
CDR3: CASSSRADTQYF

J: TRBJ2-3
V: TRBV5-5
size: .
D: TRBD2
DNA: TGTGCCAGCAGCTTGGGACTAGCGGGACCCCGCACAGATACGCAGTATTTT
CDR3: CASSLGLAGPRTDTQYF

J: TRBJ1-5
V: TRBV28
size: .
D: .
DNA: TGTGCCAGCAGCCCCCTGTATAACAGGTATAGCAATCAGCCCCAGCATTTT
CDR3: CASSPLYNRYSNQPQHF

J: TRBJ1-1
V: TRBV6-5
size: .
D: .
DNA: TGTGCCAGCAGTTTGTCGAGGAACACTGAAGCTTTCTTT
CDR3: CASSLSRNTEAFF

J: TRBJ1-2
V: TRBV30
size: .
D: TRBD1
DNA: TGTGCCTGGAAGGACAGGGGTTATGGCTACACCTTC
CDR3: CAWKDRGYGYTF

J: TRBJ2-1
V: TRBV15
size: .
D: .
DNA: TGTGCCACCAGCAGAGATTGGGGCGGTGGGAACAATGAGCAGTTCTTC
CDR3: CATSRDWGGGNNEQFF

J: TRBJ2-1
V: TRBV9
size: once
D: .
DNA: TGTGCCAGCAGCGTAGAGGGCAGGGTCGCGGATGAGCAGTTCTTC
CDR3: CASSVEGRVADEQFF

J: TRBJ1-1
V: TRBV5-1
size: .
D: TRBD1
DNA: TGCGCCAGCAGCCTCGGCCCGACAGGGGATCTTGAAGCTTTCTTT
CDR3: CASSLGPTGDLEAFF

J: TRBJ2-1
V: TRBV7-7
size: .
D: TRBD2
DNA: TGTGCTAGCAGCAGGGATACTAGCGGGGGGGCCCTAGAGCAGTTCTTC
CDR3: CASSRDTSGGALEQFF

J: TRBJ1-2
V: TRBV19
size: .
D: TRBD1
DNA: TGTGCCAGTAGTATTGGGGGACAGGGGATCTTTGGCTACACCTTC
CDR3: CASSIGGQGIFGYTF

J: TRBJ1-1
V: TRBV6-5
size: .
D: .
DNA: TGTGCCAGCAGTCTACAGGGTAATGAAGCTTTCTTT
CDR3: CASSLQGNEAFF

J: TRBJ2-7
V: TRBV29-1
size: .
D: TRBD1
DNA: TGCAGCGTTGGGACAGGGGACTCCTACGAGCAGTACTTC
CDR3: CSVGTGDSYEQYF

J: TRBJ1-1
V: TRBV6-6
size: .
D: .
DNA: TGTGCCAGCAGAGACCTGAAGCGGGCTTTCTTT
CDR3: CASRDLKRAFF

J: TRBJ2-1
V: TRBV18
size: .
D: TRBD1
DNA: TGTGCCAGCCCAACCGGGACAGCGGTGGGGTACAATGAGCAGTTCTTC
CDR3: CASPTGTAVGYNEQFF

J: TRBJ1-4
V: TRBV5-1
size: .
D: TRBD1
DNA: TGCGCCAGCAGCCTGACGACAGGGGCTAATGAAAAACTGTTTTTT
CDR3: CASSLTTGANEKLFF

J: TRBJ1-1
V: TRBV6-5
size: .
D: TRBD1
DNA: TGTGCCAGCAGTTGGCGGGACAGGGGGCGTTCCACTGAAGCTTTCTTT
CDR3: CASSWRDRGRSTEAFF

J: TRBJ1-2
V: TRBV25-1
size: .
D: .
DNA: TGTGCCAGCAGTGAGGACACCGTCTATGGCTACACCTTC
CDR3: CASSEDTVYGYTF

J: TRBJ2-1
V: TRBV15
size: .
D: TRBD2
DNA: TGTGCCACCAGAGGACTAGCGGCCTACAATGAGCAGTTCTTC
CDR3: CATRGLAAYNEQFF

J: TRBJ2-1
V: TRBV4-2
size: .
D: TRBD2
DNA: TGTGCCAGCAGCCAAGGTCTAGCGGGAGGAATAGGTGAGCAGTTCTTC
CDR3: CASSQGLAGGIGEQFF

J: TRBJ2-6
V: TRBV28
size: .
D: .
DNA: TGTGCCAGCAGTCCCTCCAGGGGGGCCAACGTCCTGACTTTC
CDR3: CASSPSRGANVLTF

J: TRBJ2-7
V: TRBV27
size: .
D: TRBD1
DNA: TGTGCCAGCCCCCCAAGGACAGGGGGCTACGAGCAGTACTTC
CDR3: CASPPRTGGYEQYF

J: TRBJ2-7
V: TRBV7-8
size: .
D: .
DNA: TGTGCCAGCAGCTTAGCGGGGACTCCGCCCTACGAGCAGTACTTC
CDR3: CASSLAGTPPYEQYF

J: TRBJ2-2
V: TRBV7-2
size: .
D: TRBD2
DNA: TGTGCCAGCAGCCTCGGACTAGCGGGAGGAAACACCGGGGAGCTGTTTTTT
CDR3: CASSLGLAGGNTGELFF

J: TRBJ2-1
V: TRBV27
size: .
D: .
DNA: TGTGCCAGCAGTATAGATTCGAGCTCCTACAATGAGCAGTTCTTC
CDR3: CASSIDSSSYNEQFF

J: TRBJ2-1
V: TRBV5-1
size: .
D: TRBD2
DNA: TGCGCCAGCGAGACTAGCGGACACAATGAGCAGTTCTTC
CDR3: CASETSGHNEQFF

J: TRBJ1-1
V: TRBV6-4
size: .
D: .
DNA: TGTGCCAGCAGTGTTAACAATCAGTGCAAGTTTGTCACTGAAGCTTTCTTT
CDR3: CASSVNNQCKFVTEAFF

J: TRBJ1-5
V: TRBV6-1
size: .
D: TRBD1
DNA: TGTGCCAGCAGGGGACAGGGGGATCAGCCCCAGCATTTT
CDR3: CASRGQGDQPQHF

J: TRBJ2-5
V: TRBV9
size: .
D: TRBD2
DNA: TGTGCCAGCAGCCCAACCGGACTAGCGGGGAGGCGGGAGACCCAGTACTTC
CDR3: CASSPTGLAGRRETQYF

J: TRBJ2-4
V: TRBV28
size: .
D: TRBD2
DNA: TGTGCCAGCAGTTGGTTGGGGGGAGGGGCCAAAAACATTCAGTACTTC
CDR3: CASSWLGGGAKNIQYF

J: TRBJ1-5
V: TRBV4-2
size: .
D: TRBD1
DNA: TGTGCCAGCAGCCCGAAAAGAAGGACAGGGGGCAATCAGCCCCAGCATTTT
CDR3: CASSPKRRTGGNQPQHF

J: TRBJ2-7
V: TRBV11-2
size: .
D: .
DNA: TGTGCCAGCAGCTTTCCCCAATCCAACTACGAGCAGTACTTC
CDR3: CASSFPQSNYEQYF

J: TRBJ2-1
V: TRBV6-5
size: .
D: TRBD2
DNA: TGTGCCAGCAGAGGGACTAGCGGGAGGCCCGAGCAGTTCTTC
CDR3: CASRGTSGRPEQFF

J: TRBJ2-7
V: TRBV27
size: .
D: .
DNA: TGTGCCAGCAGTCCCCGGACAGACTACGAGCAGTACTTC
CDR3: CASSPRTDYEQYF